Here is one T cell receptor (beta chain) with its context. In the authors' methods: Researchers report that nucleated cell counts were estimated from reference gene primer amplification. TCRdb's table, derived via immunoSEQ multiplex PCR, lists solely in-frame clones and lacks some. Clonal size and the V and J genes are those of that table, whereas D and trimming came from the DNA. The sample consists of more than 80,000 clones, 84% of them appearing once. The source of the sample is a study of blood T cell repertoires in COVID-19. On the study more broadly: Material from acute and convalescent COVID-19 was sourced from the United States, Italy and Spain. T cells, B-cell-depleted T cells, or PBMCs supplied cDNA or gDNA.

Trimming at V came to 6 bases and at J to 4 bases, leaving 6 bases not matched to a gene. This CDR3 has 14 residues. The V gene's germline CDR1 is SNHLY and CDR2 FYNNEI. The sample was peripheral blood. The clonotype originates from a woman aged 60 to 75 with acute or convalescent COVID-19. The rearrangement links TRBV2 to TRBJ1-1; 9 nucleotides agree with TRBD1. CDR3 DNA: TGTGCCAGCAGGGTAGACAGGGGGATCACTGAAGCTTTCTTT. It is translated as CASRVDRGITEAFF.